Shown below are 10 T cell receptor beta chains from a single sample sequenced in a study of blood T cell repertoires in COVID-19. Only in-frame clones appear in the TCRdb table, and some are missing; sequencing was by immunoSEQ multiplex PCR. Of 80,000 to 100,000 clones in the sample, roughly 70% are singletons; the top ten hold 3.9%. What was sequenced was peripheral blood. Receptor source: a man aged 65 to 85 with COVID-19, enrolled during active disease.

The genes are TRBV7-2 and TRBJ2-2; 10 bases match TRBD1. The V segment lost 5 bases and the J segment 2 bases; nucleotides outside the gene matches: 2. Germline V gene data show CDR1 as SGHTA and CDR2 as FQGNSA. The CDR3 contains 15 residues. CDR3 sequence: CASSKTGGNTGELFF. The CDR3, as DNA: TGTGCCAGCAGCAAGACAGGGGGCAACACCGGGGAGCTGTTTTTT.

This clone was seen more than once but under ten times. The chain joins TRBV28 to TRBJ1-2; 10 positions match TRBD1. Losses at the gene ends were 8 bases for V and 7 bases for J; bases not matched to a gene: 4. CDR1 and CDR2 (germline): MDHEN, SYDVKM. The CDR3 has 12 amino acids. The DNA for the CDR3 is TGTGCCAGCGGACAGGGGGTCAGTGGCTACACCTTC. Translation: CASGQGVSGYTF.

This rearrangement joins TRBV27 to TRBJ2-7; TRBD1 is a possible D gene (6 bases). With 6 bases removed from V and 2 bases from J, the gap between germline ends came to 14 bases. This CDR3 spans 14 amino acids. Germline CDR1 reads MNHEY; CDR2 reads SMNVEV (reference sequence). The CDR3 nucleotides are TGTGCCAGCAGACGTGACAGGCTCGCCTACGAGCAGTACTTC. It codes for CASRRDRLAYEQYF.

The chain joins TRBV7-2 to TRBJ2-7; 14 bases are shared with TRBD2. The V gene end was trimmed by 5 bases and the J gene end by 5 bases; junction bases not matched to a gene: 8. This CDR3 is 16 amino acids long. Germline CDR1 and CDR2: SGHTA and FQGNSA. CDR3 protein: CASSLPGLAGVDEQYF. For the CDR3, the DNA is TGTGCCAGCAGCCTACCGGGACTAGCGGGAGTCGACGAGCAGTACTTC.

There are a few counts of this clone. V gene TRBV20-1 combines with J gene TRBJ1-1; the D gene is possibly TRBD1 (5 bases). With 3 bases removed from V and 0 bases from J, the gap between germline ends came to 8 bases. Germline values: CDR1 DFQATT, CDR2 SNEGSKA (reference sequence). The CDR3 extends over 13 amino acids. CDR3 sequence: CSASKGMNTEAFF. As DNA, the CDR3 is TGCAGTGCTAGTAAGGGGATGAACACTGAAGCTTTCTTT.

This clone was recorded only once. The chain recombines TRBV4-3 with TRBJ2-1, with D possibly being TRBD1 (5 bases). The V end lost 4 bases, the J end lost 4 bases, and 11 bases lay between the germline ends. Germline V CDR1 and CDR2: LGHNA, YSLEER. This CDR3 has 14 residues. The CDR3 nucleotides read TGCGCCAGCAGCCGGTTTGACAGTTACAATGAGCAGTTCTTC. It encodes CASSRFDSYNEQFF.

V gene TRBV10-3 combines with J gene TRBJ2-1, with 8 bases identical to TRBD1. The CDR3 consists of 12 residues. Germline CDR1 reads ENHRY; CDR2 reads SYGVKD. Losses at the gene ends were 10 bases for V and 4 bases for J; bases not matched to a gene: 3. In DNA, the CDR3 is TGTGCCACGGGACAGGAGTACAATGAGCAGTTCTTC. This sequence encodes CATGQEYNEQFF.

The gene calls are TRBV2 and TRBJ2-7; tentatively, D is TRBD2 (7 bases). From germline, CDR1 is SNHLY and CDR2 FYNNEI. V was pared by 6 bases and J by 6 bases, with 24 bases between. The CDR3 is made up of 16 amino acids. Written as DNA, the CDR3 is TGTGCCAGCAGACAAACCCCGGTACAGGGAGGGGCCGAGCAGTACTTC. Amino acids: CASRQTPVQGGAEQYF.

This chain uses TRBV27 with TRBJ2-3, with 10 bases fitting TRBD2. With V trimmed by 5 bases and J by 2 bases, 10 bases remained unmatched. The CDR3 length is 17 residues. Germline CDR1 reads MNHEY; CDR2 reads SMNVEV (reference sequence). In DNA, the CDR3 is TGTGCCAGCAGTCTGAACTATGGACTAGCGGTCACAGATACGCAGTATTTT. Encoded protein: CASSLNYGLAVTDTQYF.

The chain couples TRBV4-3 to TRBJ2-7; no clear D gene. Trimming removed 0 bases from V and 2 bases from J, with 11 bases in between. Germline lookup yields CDR1 LGHNA and CDR2 YSLEER. CDR3 size: 15 residues. This CDR3 is CASSQDWAEAYEQYF. Here the CDR3 DNA reads TGCGCCAGCAGCCAAGACTGGGCAGAAGCCTACGAGCAGTACTTC.